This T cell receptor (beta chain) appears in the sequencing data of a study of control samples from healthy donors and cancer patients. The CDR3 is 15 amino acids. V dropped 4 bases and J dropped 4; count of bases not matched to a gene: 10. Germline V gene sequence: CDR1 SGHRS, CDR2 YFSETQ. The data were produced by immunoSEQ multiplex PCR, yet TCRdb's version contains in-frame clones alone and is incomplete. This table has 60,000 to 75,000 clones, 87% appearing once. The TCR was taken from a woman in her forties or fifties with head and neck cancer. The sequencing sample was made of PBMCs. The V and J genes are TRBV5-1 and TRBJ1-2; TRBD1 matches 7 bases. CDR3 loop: CASSPGQRGPYGYTF. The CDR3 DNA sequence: TGCGCCAGCAGCCCGGGACAGAGAGGGCCCTATGGCTACACCTTC.